Shown below are 13 T cell receptor beta chains from a single sample sequenced in a study of post-analysis software for immune sequencing data. Unique molecular identifiers featured in each of the TCR beta cDNA libraries. TCRdb re-derived calls from the PCR reads in MiXCR, one entry per CDR3 protein. This sample has approximately 250,000 distinct CDR3 sequences, with 36% found just once. Findings and limits, study-wide: Roughly 5 TRBV segments were significantly more frequent in patients than in controls. TRBV5-6, TRBV5-1 and TRBV20-1 were among these segments.

Which antigens these TCRs recognize remains unknown. Sequencing was carried out using blood. The receptors were gathered from a girl aged 5-17 years with multiple sclerosis.

Of note for this clonotype: A much larger clone is a single base away; this may be a read error. The chain joins TRBV5-1 to TRBJ1-6; unclear D gene. Per germline, CDR1 SGHRS and CDR2 YFSETQ. V was pared by 3 bases and J by 6 bases, with 10 bases between. CDR3 length equals 14 residues. This chain's CDR3 is CASSWSTTNSPLHF. The CDR3 bases are TGCGCCAGCAGCTGGTCTACCACTAATTCACCCCTCCACTTT.

The chain is built from TRBV25-1 and TRBJ2-7; D is tentatively TRBD1 or TRBD2 (5 bases each). The CDR3 extends over 15 amino acids. Germline V gives CDR1 MGHDK, CDR2 SYGVNS. V shed 6 bases and J shed 3 bases, with 18 bases lying between them. CDR3 protein: CASSPPDGTVYEQYF. CDR3 nucleotide sequence: TGTGCCAGCAGCCCCCCTGACGGGACCGTCTACGAGCAGTACTTC.

This clonotype was detected many times. V usage is TRBV28 and J usage is TRBJ1-2; D gene ambiguous. The CDR3 consists of 13 residues. Trimming removed 6 bases from V and 0 bases from J, with 8 bases in between. Germline V gene data show CDR1 as MDHEN and CDR2 as SYDVKM. CDR3 sequence (DNA): TGTGCCAGCAGGACAACAGCTAACTATGGCTACACCTTC. It is translated as CASRTTANYGYTF.

This clonotype turned up a few times. CDR3 bases: TGTGCCAGCACGGTGGGTAATGAGCAGTTCTTC. Protein: CASTVGNEQFF. This sequence joins TRBV6-6 and TRBJ2-1; D uncertain. The germline CDR1 and CDR2 sequences are MNHNY and SVGAGI (reference sequence). The CDR3 spans 11 residues. V was cut by 7 bases and J by 7 bases, with 8 bases left in between.

This clonotype turned up a few times. This may come from a read error, since a much larger clone is one base off. The rearrangement uses TRBV3-1 and TRBJ1-4; D call uncertain. CDR3 length equals 12 residues. The germline V gene has CDR1 LGHDT and CDR2 YNNKEL (reference sequence). CDR3 in amino acids: CASRGLNEKRFF. The CDR3 nucleotides read TGTGCCAGCAGAGGACTGAATGAAAAACGGTTTTTT.

This clonotype has ten or more counts. The rearrangement links TRBV14 to TRBJ1-2, with TRBD1 matching 8 bases. Germline trimming cut 4 bases from V and 7 bases from J; bases unmatched to any gene: 8. Germline CDR1 SGHDN, CDR2 FVKESK. This CDR3 contains 14 residues. CDR3 amino acids: CASSPFQGAFGYTF. The CDR3 nucleotides are TGTGCCAGCAGCCCTTTTCAGGGGGCTTTTGGCTACACCTTC.

The V and J genes are TRBV12-3 or TRBV12-4 and TRBJ1-6, with TRBD1 matching 11 bases. V dropped 4 bases and J dropped 0; count of bases not matched to a gene: 5. CDR3 length equals 18 residues. In DNA form, the CDR3 reads TGTGCCAGCAGTTCCCGGGACAGGGGGAGCTCCTATAATTCACCCCTCCACTTT. As protein: CASSSRDRGSSYNSPLHF.

The J gene is TRBJ2-3, the V gene TRBV7-2, with a possible D match to TRBD1 (6 bases). Between the trimmed V and J ends, which lost 3 bases and 4 bases, there was a span of 14 bases. Germline V gene lookup returns CDR1 SGHTA and CDR2 FQGNSA. The CDR3 has 15 amino acids. The CDR3 DNA follows: TGTGCCAGCAGCTTCGGGACATTTGGTGCAGATACGCAGTATTTT. This gives the protein CASSFGTFGADTQYF.

The rearrangement uses TRBV30 and TRBJ2-7; 12 nucleotides align to TRBD2. V trimming: 5 bases; J trimming: 7 bases; junction bases outside the gene matches: 12. The germline V gene has CDR1 GTSNPN and CDR2 SVGIG (reference sequence). CDR3 length: 15 amino acids. In DNA form, the CDR3 reads TGTGCCTGGGGCTCCCTAGCGGGAGGGCCCCATGAGCAGTACTTC. This codes for CAWGSLAGGPHEQYF.

At least ten counts were recorded for this clonotype. This chain links TRBV7-2 with TRBJ1-1; D gene unclear. The CDR3 is 14 amino acids. The V and J ends lost 4 bases and 1 base respectively, with 10 bases between them. Germline V gene lookup returns CDR1 SGHTA and CDR2 FQGNSA. CDR3 nucleotides: TGTGCCAGCAGCTCTGAGACCGCGAACACTGAAGCTTTCTTT. Encoded protein: CASSSETANTEAFF.

The CDR3 DNA sequence: TGTGCCAGCAGTGACTCGGGGGTAGACTACAATGAGCAGTTCTTC. Translation: CASSDSGVDYNEQFF. J is TRBJ2-1 and V is TRBV6-4; D assignment may be TRBD1 or TRBD2 (5 bases each). The CDR3 is 15 amino acids. Germline V gene data show CDR1 as MRHNA and CDR2 as SNTAGT. V gave up 0 bases and J gave up 3 bases, with 9 bases separating them.

A few counts support this clonotype. The chain is built from TRBV2 and TRBJ1-6; D may be TRBD1 (6 bases). The germline V and J ends were trimmed by 8 bases and 8 bases, with 19 bases remaining between them. This CDR3 spans 15 amino acids. Germline V gene lookup returns CDR1 SNHLY and CDR2 FYNNEI. In nucleotides, the CDR3 is TGTGCCAGCCACCAAGGGAGGTCAGGGGATTCACCCCTCCACTTT. Its translation: CASHQGRSGDSPLHF.

This clonotype was detected many times. The chain links TRBV12-3 or TRBV12-4 to TRBJ2-1; D may be TRBD2 (6 bases). The length of the CDR3 is 15 residues. Between the trimmed V and J ends, which lost 6 bases and 12 bases, there was a span of 24 bases. The CDR3 loop is CASSPSERAKKGQFF. The CDR3 coding sequence is TGTGCCAGCAGCCCGAGCGAGCGGGCGAAAAAGGGGCAGTTCTTC.